A single sample is the source of the 6 T cell receptor beta chains below, sequenced in a study of Ad26.COV2.S vaccination and SARS-CoV-2 variants (dated by TCRdb to the early 2020s). The library came from the immunoSEQ multiplex PCR assay. TCRdb mirrors the immuneACCESS table, restricted to in-frame sequences. Some clones are absent from its copies; in checked studies, under half trace to an unresolved V gene, and the reason for the others is unknown. The sample table shows hundreds of thousands of clones, and 92% are seen once. Clones ranked in the top ten supply about 1.7% of the sample. The treatment or condition tag for this specimen amounts to: over 15 received Ad26.COV2.S at low or high dose, single or two shots; 5 received placebo; per-sample allocation not given. Repertoires of vaccine and placebo recipients were sequenced from samples taken on day 63 after the first injection. Sequencing was performed on peripheral blood, taken in a trial of Ad26.COV2.S vaccine versus placebo. The receptors here all came from a person between 18 and 65 years old who received the Ad26.COV2.S COVID-19 vaccine or a placebo.

Concerning this clone: The junction departs from the called germline gene at one end, perhaps through a read error. The J gene is TRBJ1-1, the V gene TRBV27, with no clear D. Per the germline V gene, CDR1 is MNHEY and CDR2 is SMNVEV (reference sequence). The CDR3 runs to 11 residues. The CDR3 sequence: CASGLNTEAFF. In nucleotides, the CDR3 is TGTGCCAGCGGTTTGAACACTGAAGCTTTCTTT.

V is TRBV12-1 and J is TRBJ2-7; the tabulated D call, TRBD2, remains unverified against the DNA. TRBV12-1 is noted as a pseudogene. This CDR3 region has 14 residues. CDR3 sequence (DNA): TGTGCCATTATAGCCGGGAACAAATCCTACGAGCAGTACTTC. Protein: CAIIAGNKSYEQYF.

The V gene is TRBV7-6, the J gene TRBJ2-7; D is perhaps TRBD1 (5 bases). From germline, CDR1 is SGHVS and CDR2 FNYEAQ. The ends were cut back, 5 bases at V and 1 base at J, with 18 bases in the middle. The CDR3 covers 16 residues. For the CDR3, the DNA is TGTGCCAGCAGCCCTACACTCAGGGCTAGGTCCTACGAGCAGTACTTC. Residues: CASSPTLRARSYEQYF.

The J gene is TRBJ1-1, the V gene TRBV11-2; D gene unclear. The CDR3 runs 14 residues. V gave up 1 base and J gave up 0 bases, with 6 bases separating them. The germline CDR1 and CDR2 sequences are SGHAT and FQNNGV. CDR3 in amino acids: CASSLVQMNTEAFF. In nucleotides, the CDR3 is TGTGCCAGCAGCTTAGTACAGATGAACACTGAAGCTTTCTTT.

The V and J genes are TRBV30 and TRBJ2-3; possibly TRBD2 for D (7 bases). Between the trimmed V and J ends, which lost 3 bases and 0 bases, there was a span of 13 bases. Germline V gene lookup returns CDR1 GTSNPN and CDR2 SVGIG (reference sequence). The CDR3 consists of 15 residues. CDR3 DNA: TGTGCCTGGAGATGGGGGGGGCTAAGCACAGATACGCAGTATTTT. Translating it yields CAWRWGGLSTDTQYF.

The chain carries TRBV6-4 and TRBJ2-4; 8 bases line up with TRBD1. V shed 8 bases, J shed 0 bases, and the junction held 15 bases outside the gene matches. This CDR3 spans 18 amino acids. The V gene's germline CDR1 is MRHNA and CDR2 SNTAGT. The CDR3 is CASPSRTGSPLAKNIQYF. The CDR3 nucleotides are TGTGCCAGCCCTTCCCGGACAGGGAGTCCTCTAGCCAAAAACATTCAGTACTTC.